These 28 T cell receptor beta chains share one sample of origin, sequenced in a study of regulatory T cells. The study, taken as a whole, reports: In CD3G-deficient patients, conventional CD4+ T cells were enriched for hydrophobic CDR3 residues at positions 6 and 7.

Antigen specificity for these receptors is unknown. The PCR used 52 TRBV and 13 TRBJ primers. TCRdb keeps only in-frame clones here, not all; method: immunoSEQ multiplex PCR. This table holds approximately 40,000 clones, about 91% found once. Sequencing was carried out using conventional CD4+ T cells sorted from blood. The receptors were sampled from a person under 35 with CD3G deficiency.

The count of this clone is one. The gene calls are TRBV19 and TRBJ1-5; tentative D call: TRBD1 (5 bases). V lost 3 bases and J lost 3, with 12 bases in between. This CDR3 has 15 residues. The germline V gene has CDR1 LNHDA and CDR2 SQIVND (reference sequence). CDR3: CASSILAGFNQPQHF. CDR3 bases: TGTGCCAGTAGTATCCTGGCAGGGTTCAATCAGCCCCAGCATTTT. The entire variable domain, with the rest obtained from reference TRBV19 and TRBJ1-5, is as follows: DGGITQSPKYLFRKEGQNVTLSCEQNLNHDAMYWYRQDPGQGLRLIYYSQIVNDFQKGDIAEGYSVSREKKESFPLTVTSAQKNPTAFYLCASSILAGFNQPQHFGDGTRLSIL.

The chain carries TRBV6-6 and TRBJ1-4; TRBD1 might be the D (5 bases). The CDR3 is made up of 15 amino acids. Germline lookup yields CDR1 MNHNY and CDR2 SVGAGI (reference sequence). Trimming stripped 8 bases from V and 8 bases from J, with 21 bases between. Here the CDR3 reads CASGIMKGSREKLFF. The CDR3 nucleotides read TGTGCCAGCGGCATTATGAAGGGGTCGAGGGAAAAACTGTTTTTT.

This clone appeared once. The gene calls are TRBV5-1 and TRBJ2-5, with D tentatively TRBD2 (6 bases). The germline V gene encodes CDR1 SGHRS and CDR2 YFSETQ. This CDR3 has 13 amino acids. Trimming cost V 2 bases and J 5 bases, with 10 bases left between them. The CDR3, as DNA: TGCGCCAGCAGCTTCTTGGGGAGGGAGACCCAGTACTTC. This translates into CASSFLGRETQYF.

The rearrangement joins TRBV18 to TRBJ1-2; 8 bases line up with TRBD1. Germline assignment: CDR1 KGHSH and CDR2 LQKENI. Germline trimming cut 2 bases from V and 8 bases from J; bases unmatched to any gene: 10. The CDR3 has 15 amino acids. Here the CDR3 reads CASSPGIGQGGGYTF. In DNA, the CDR3 is TGTGCCAGCTCACCAGGTATCGGACAGGGAGGCGGCTACACCTTC. The whole variable domain, remainder taken from reference TRBV18 and TRBJ1-2, is NAGVMQNPRHLVRRRGQEARLRCSPMKGHSHVYWYRQLPEEGLKFMVYLQKENIIDESGMPKERFSAEFPKEGPSILRIQQVVRGDSAAYFCASSPGIGQGGGYTFGSGTRLTVV.

This chain joins TRBV28 and TRBJ2-7; D is ambiguous. Germline V gene data show CDR1 as MDHEN and CDR2 as SYDVKM. CDR3 length equals 13 residues. The V and J ends lost 3 bases and 2 bases respectively, with 8 bases between them. The CDR3: CASSLGSPYEQYF. In DNA form, the CDR3 reads TGTGCCAGCAGTTTGGGTTCCCCCTACGAGCAGTACTTC.

This chain links TRBV10-3 with TRBJ2-7; 10 bases match TRBD2. J gave up 3 bases and V 10 bases, and 6 bases lay outside the gene matches. CDR1 and CDR2 from the germline V gene are ENHRY and SYGVKD. CDR3 length: 13 amino acids. In DNA form, the CDR3 reads TGTGCCACGCGACGGACTAGCGGCTACGAGCAGTACTTC. It specifies CATRRTSGYEQYF.

This clone was observed a handful of times. J is TRBJ1-4 and V is TRBV6-1; 7 nucleotides align to TRBD1. Germline V gives CDR1 MNHNS, CDR2 SASEGT. The CDR3 has 14 residues. Unmatched junction bases numbered 5, after V lost 6 bases and J lost 4 bases. The CDR3: CASSEGQLNEKLFF. The CDR3 DNA sequence: TGTGCCAGCAGCGAGGGACAGCTTAATGAAAAACTGTTTTTT.

This clone was counted a single time. The chain is built from TRBV18 and TRBJ2-7; the D gene is possibly TRBD2 (5 bases). Between the trimmed V and J ends, which lost 6 bases and 2 bases, there was a span of 11 bases. This CDR3 is built from 13 residues. Germline V gene data show CDR1 as KGHSH and CDR2 as LQKENI. CDR3 bases: TGTGCCAGCTCCCGAGGGCGTGCCTACGAGCAGTACTTC. Its protein product is CASSRGRAYEQYF.

This chain joins TRBV28 and TRBJ2-1; unclear D gene. The germline V and J ends were trimmed by 3 bases and 5 bases, with 5 bases remaining between them. Germline CDR1 is MDHEN and CDR2 is SYDVKM. The CDR3 contains 12 residues. The CDR3: CASSFSHNEQFF. In nucleotides, the CDR3 is TGTGCCAGCAGTTTTTCGCACAATGAGCAGTTCTTC.

The chain combines TRBV10-3 with TRBJ2-1, with 10 positions matching TRBD1. Trimming at V came to 8 bases and at J to 7 bases, leaving 11 bases not matched to a gene. This CDR3 has 15 residues. The germline V gene encodes CDR1 ENHRY and CDR2 SYGVKD. This CDR3 reads CAISSGRQGANEQFF. The DNA of the CDR3 is TGTGCCATCTCATCGGGGAGACAGGGGGCAAATGAGCAGTTCTTC.

The chain combines TRBV28 with TRBJ2-2; possibly TRBD1 for D (7 bases). From germline, CDR1 is MDHEN and CDR2 SYDVKM. Trimming stripped 5 bases from V and 4 bases from J, with 17 bases between. This CDR3 has 16 amino acids. CDR3 loop: CASSVNRGLGTGELFF. For the CDR3, the DNA is TGTGCCAGCAGTGTGAACAGGGGACTTGGCACCGGGGAGCTGTTTTTT.

This clone occurred a few times. The V gene is TRBV6-1, the J gene TRBJ1-6; no clear D. The V gene lost 6 bases and the J gene lost 8 bases, with 14 bases spanning the gap. CDR1 and CDR2 from the germline V gene are MNHNS and SASEGT. The CDR3 is 14 residues long. CDR3 region: CASRPRAAYSPLHF. CDR3 nucleotide sequence: TGTGCCAGCAGACCTCGGGCAGCTTATTCACCCCTCCACTTT.

CDR3 DNA sequence: TGCAGTGCTAGAGATCAAAGAACGCAGTACTTC. Its translation: CSARDQRTQYF. V and J are TRBV20-1 and TRBJ2-7; D not resolved. The CDR3 runs to 11 residues. V lost 0 bases to trimming and J lost 9 bases, with 9 bases between them. Germline-derived CDR1 and CDR2 are DFQATT and SNEGSKA (reference sequence).

The chain joins TRBV19 to TRBJ2-1; 7 positions agree with TRBD2. Per the germline V gene, CDR1 is LNHDA and CDR2 is SQIVND (reference sequence). The length of the CDR3 is 11 residues. Unmatched junction bases numbered 2, after V lost 8 bases and J lost 7 bases. CDR3 sequence (DNA): TGTGCCAGTGGACTAGTGAATGAGCAGTTCTTC. Protein: CASGLVNEQFF.

The V call is TRBV7-9, the J call TRBJ2-1; D remains ambiguous. This CDR3 has 15 amino acids. From germline, CDR1 is SEHNR and CDR2 FQNEAQ (reference sequence). The V and J ends lost 0 bases and 0 bases respectively, with 6 bases between them. CDR3 loop: CASSLARSSYNEQFF. The CDR3 DNA follows: TGTGCCAGCAGCTTAGCGCGAAGCTCCTACAATGAGCAGTTCTTC.

The chain carries TRBV6-6 and TRBJ1-1, with a weak D call TRBD1 (5 bases). Germline CDR1 MNHNY, CDR2 SVGAGI (reference sequence). CDR3 length: 13 residues. The V end was cut by 0 bases, the J end by 4 bases, with 6 bases between. Here the CDR3 reads CASSYSGPTEAFF. The CDR3 DNA sequence: TGTGCCAGCAGTTACTCGGGGCCCACTGAAGCTTTCTTT.

The chain employs TRBV19 and TRBJ1-1; the D gene is possibly TRBD1 (5 bases). V lost 5 bases to trimming and J lost 6 bases, with 13 bases between them. The CDR3 has 13 residues. Germline V gives CDR1 LNHDA, CDR2 SQIVND (reference sequence). The CDR3 nucleotides read TGTGCCAGTAGTTTGCCAGGGCGGTCTGAAGCTTTCTTT. It is translated as CASSLPGRSEAFF.

V and J are TRBV7-6 and TRBJ2-2; D gene ambiguous. In germline, CDR1 is SGHVS, CDR2 FNYEAQ. The CDR3 runs to 16 residues. V was pared by 5 bases and J by 2 bases, with 15 bases between. CDR3 bases: TGTGCCAGCAGCCCCGCGGTTGGTTATAACACCGGGGAGCTGTTTTTT. This codes for CASSPAVGYNTGELFF. The variable domain in full, with the rest retrieved from reference TRBV7-6 and TRBJ2-2, is GAGVSQSPRYKVTKRGQDVALRCDPISGHVSLYWYRQALGQGPEFLTYFNYEAQQDKSGLPNDRFSAERPEGSISTLTIQRTEQRDSAMYRCASSPAVGYNTGELFFGEGSRLTVL.

This chain connects TRBV11-2 to TRBJ2-7; 8 nucleotides align to TRBD2. The ends lost 3 bases at V and 6 bases at J; junction bases unmatched: 10. This CDR3 contains 15 residues. CDR1 and CDR2 (germline): SGHAT, FQNNGV. The CDR3 DNA sequence: TGTGCCAGCAGCTTCGCCCGGGGGGGGGTCGGCGAGCAGTACTTC. This translates into CASSFARGGVGEQYF.

The chain carries TRBV28 and TRBJ2-7; 8 nucleotides align to TRBD1. V shed 6 bases, J shed 4 bases, and the junction held 11 bases outside the gene matches. Germline lookup yields CDR1 MDHEN and CDR2 SYDVKM. The CDR3 spans 15 residues. The CDR3 sequence is CASSTRGTGRYEQYF. In DNA form, the CDR3 reads TGTGCCAGCAGCACGAGGGGGACAGGCCGGTACGAGCAGTACTTC.

The gene calls are TRBV7-3 and TRBJ2-3, with TRBD2 matching over 10 bases. Germline trimming cut 5 bases from V and 2 bases from J; bases unmatched to any gene: 7. The CDR3 covers 16 residues. Per germline, CDR1 SGHTA and CDR2 FQGTGA. The CDR3 sequence is CASSLSSGSATDTQYF. As DNA, the CDR3 is TGTGCCAGCAGCCTCTCTAGCGGGAGTGCCACAGATACGCAGTATTTT.

The chain carries TRBV5-1 and TRBJ1-1; maybe TRBD1 (5 bases). The CDR3 is 14 amino acids. Germline V gene data show CDR1 as SGHRS and CDR2 as YFSETQ. V was clipped by 0 bases and J by 6 bases, with 12 bases between them. CDR3 in DNA: TGCGCCAGCAGCTTGGGGACATTTGGCTCTGAAGCTTTCTTT. It translates to CASSLGTFGSEAFF.

V gene TRBV5-1 combines with J gene TRBJ2-5, with 7 bases that match TRBD1. After removal of 2 bases from V and 7 bases from J, the junction contained 2 bases not matched to a gene. CDR3 length: 12 amino acids. Germline CDR1 reads SGHRS; CDR2 reads YFSETQ. The CDR3 sequence: CASSFDRVTQYF. DNA for the CDR3: TGCGCCAGCAGCTTTGACAGGGTGACCCAGTACTTC. Together with reference TRBV5-1 and TRBJ2-5, the CDR3 gives the full variable domain: KAGVTQTPRYLIKTRGQQVTLSCSPISGHRSVSWYQQTPGQGLQFLFEYFSETQRNKGNFPGRFSGRQFSNSRSEMNVSTLELGDSALYLCASSFDRVTQYFGPGTRLLVL.

This chain connects TRBV28 to TRBJ1-2; a weak D match, TRBD1 (5 bases). V lost 7 bases, J lost 8 bases, and 14 bases lay in between. Germline V gene data show CDR1 as MDHEN and CDR2 as SYDVKM. The CDR3 length is 12 residues. The CDR3 coding sequence is TGTGCCAGCAAGTCAGGGATCGGAGGCTACACCTTC. It yields the protein CASKSGIGGYTF.

The chain is built from TRBV5-1 and TRBJ2-1; 7 bases map to TRBD2. V trimming: 0 bases; J trimming: 4 bases; junction bases outside the gene matches: 1. The CDR3 sequence is 14 residues long. The germline gives CDR1 SGHRS, CDR2 YFSETQ. CDR3 in amino acids: CASSLGLAYNEQFF. DNA for the CDR3: TGCGCCAGCAGCTTGGGACTAGCATACAATGAGCAGTTCTTC.

This chain's CDR3 is CASSIDLGGSEQFF. DNA of the CDR3: TGTGCCAGTAGTATAGATCTAGGTGGGAGTGAGCAGTTCTTC. The chain has TRBV19 and TRBJ2-1; D is perhaps TRBD2 (5 bases). CDR1 is LNHDA, CDR2 SQIVND, per germline (reference sequence). The CDR3 loop spans 14 amino acids. Trimming took 0 bases from V and 9 from J, leaving 12 bases between them.

This clone appeared once. The chain uses TRBV30 and TRBJ1-2, with D possibly being TRBD1 (6 bases). CDR1 is GTSNPN, CDR2 SVGIG, per germline (reference sequence). Trimming took off 5 bases at V and 3 bases at J, with 13 bases between the two ends. CDR3 size: 13 residues. CDR3 loop: CAWARGRDYGYTF. As DNA, the CDR3 is TGTGCCTGGGCCAGGGGACGGGACTATGGCTACACCTTC.

The chain couples TRBV30 to TRBJ2-2; 7 bases line up with TRBD1. The CDR3 is 14 amino acids. Germline V CDR1 and CDR2: GTSNPN, SVGIG (reference sequence). The trim removed 0 bases at V and 6 bases at J, leaving 4 bases unmatched. The CDR3 DNA sequence: TGTGCCTGGAGTGTAAAAGGGGGCGCCGGGGAGCTGTTTTTT. Translated, it gives CAWSVKGGAGELFF. The entire variable domain, with the rest obtained from reference TRBV30 and TRBJ2-2, is as follows: SQTIHQWPATLVQPVGSPLSLECTVEGTSNPNLYWYRQAAGRGLQLLFYSVGIGQISSEVPQNLSASRPQDRQFILSSKKLLLSDSGFYLCAWSVKGGAGELFFGEGSRLTVL.